Listed below are T cell receptor beta chains from one sample, sequenced in a study of T cell repertoires in cytomegalovirus infection. These receptors lack a known antigen. MiXCR, run by TCRdb on the reads, gives a single entry per CDR3 protein. The sample has approximately 1,000,000 distinct CDR3 sequences, approximately 31% seen once. Sequences were derived from cultured CD8+ T cells from PBMCs, sampled from culture after CMV antigen stimulation. All receptors come from a human donor in good health (CMV status not recorded). Some clones in this sample may be carry-over from other donors' samples. Each CDR3 is given with its conserved first and last residue. D genes are given only for firm matches. Where a row states a size, it is once, few, many or the class of an expanded clone; other rows omit it.

size	length	V	J	D	CDR3	DNA
many	18	TRBV7-2	TRBJ2-6	TRBD2	CASSLEGLALSGANVLTF	TGTGCCAGCAGCTTAGAGGGACTAGCCCTCTCTGGGGCCAACGTCCTGACTTTC
NA	16	TRBV19	TRBJ2-2	NA	CASSASGPGVAGELFF	TGTGCCAGTTCTGCCTCGGGACCTGGGGTTGCCGGGGAGCTGTTTTTT
NA	13	TRBV28	TRBJ1-2	NA	CASSFRISDGYTF	TGTGCCAGCAGTTTCAGGATTTCGGATGGCTACACCTTC
NA	15	TRBV7-2	TRBJ1-1	NA	CASSLGRVGSTEAFF	TGTGCCAGCAGCTTAGGCAGGGTAGGTAGCACTGAAGCTTTCTTT
NA	12	TRBV12-3/TRBV12-4	TRBJ2-1	NA	CASTHYYNEQFF	TGTGCCAGCACCCATTATTACAATGAGCAGTTCTTC
NA	18	TRBV7-2	TRBJ2-5	TRBD2	CASSLRGLAGGPGETQYF	TGTGCCAGCAGCTTAAGGGGCCTAGCGGGGGGGCCAGGGGAGACCCAGTACTTC
few	15	TRBV7-9	TRBJ2-1	TRBD1	CASSSGQGGDNEQFF	TGTGCCAGCAGCTCGGGACAGGGGGGGGACAATGAGCAGTTCTTC
few	15	TRBV6-1	TRBJ2-3	TRBD1	CASSEGQGTTDTQYF	TGTGCCAGCAGTGAAGGACAGGGCACGACAGATACGCAGTATTTT
few	15	TRBV3-1	TRBJ1-2	NA	CASSQESMGSGGYTF	TGTGCCAGCAGCCAAGAATCAATGGGGTCGGGCGGCTACACCTTC
NA	16	TRBV6-6	TRBJ1-4	TRBD1	CASSIPPTGLGEKLFF	TGTGCCAGCAGTATCCCGCCGACAGGGCTGGGGGAAAAACTGTTTTTT
many	17	TRBV7-2	TRBJ1-1	TRBD1	CASSLPGQGSFLIEAFF	TGTGCCAGCAGCTTGCCGGGACAGGGGTCGTTTCTCATAGAAGCTTTCTTT
NA	15	TRBV6-1	TRBJ2-3	NA	CASLKKGDGVDTQYF	TGTGCCAGCCTAAAAAAGGGGGACGGAGTGGATACGCAGTATTTT
NA	14	TRBV7-9	TRBJ1-2	TRBD1	CASGSDRELHGYTF	TGTGCCAGCGGATCGGACAGGGAGCTACATGGCTACACCTTC
NA	13	TRBV12-3/TRBV12-4	TRBJ1-1	NA	CASTDRVNTEAFF	TGTGCCAGCACCGACAGAGTGAACACTGAAGCTTTCTTT
NA	13	TRBV27	TRBJ2-2	NA	CASSPGNIGELFF	TGTGCCAGCAGTCCTGGCAACATCGGGGAGCTGTTTTTT
NA	16	TRBV23-1	TRBJ1-5	NA	CASSQSAGSLNQPQHF	TGCGCCAGCAGTCAATCGGCAGGGAGCCTCAATCAGCCCCAGCATTTT
few	16	TRBV7-9	TRBJ2-1	TRBD2	CASSSTGLAGVFEQFF	TGTGCCAGCAGCTCCACGGGACTAGCGGGGGTGTTTGAGCAGTTCTTC
NA	16	TRBV7-9	TRBJ1-2	NA	CASSSVRGRDPYGYTF	TGTGCCAGCAGCTCAGTTCGGGGGAGGGACCCCTATGGCTACACCTTC
NA	17	TRBV7-9	TRBJ1-2	TRBD1	CASSPTDRGYLNYGYTF	TGTGCCAGCAGCCCCACGGACAGGGGGTACCTAAACTATGGCTACACCTTC
NA	18	TRBV27	TRBJ1-1	TRBD1	CASSLKDRGQGKNTEAFF	TGTGCCAGCAGCCTTAAGGACAGGGGGCAGGGAAAGAACACTGAAGCTTTCTTT
few	14	TRBV2	TRBJ2-2	NA	CASTNRVNTGELFF	TGTGCCAGCACAAACAGGGTGAACACCGGGGAGCTGTTTTTT
NA	14	TRBV10-3	TRBJ2-2	NA	CASTDVGIAGELFF	TGTGCCTCAACAGACGTAGGGATTGCCGGGGAGCTGTTTTTT
many	15	TRBV3-1	TRBJ2-7	NA	CASSHPGSSFGEQYF	TGTGCCAGCAGCCACCCCGGGTCGAGTTTTGGGGAGCAGTACTTC
NA	13	TRBV19	TRBJ2-3	NA	CASREAGTDTQYF	TGTGCCAGCCGAGAAGCGGGCACAGATACGCAGTATTTT
NA	15	TRBV28	TRBJ1-5	TRBD1	CASSLRDRGHQPQHF	TGTGCCAGCAGTTTAAGGGACAGGGGGCATCAGCCCCAGCATTTT
many	13	TRBV7-8	TRBJ1-1	NA	CASSLLGVTEAFF	TGTGCCAGCAGCTTACTGGGGGTCACTGAAGCTTTCTTT
NA	16	TRBV6-5	TRBJ2-1	TRBD1	CASSYHGQALLDEQFF	TGTGCCAGCAGTTACCACGGACAGGCCCTTTTGGATGAGCAGTTCTTC
few	14	TRBV12-3/TRBV12-4	TRBJ2-6	NA	CASHQGGGANVLTF	TGTGCCAGCCATCAGGGTGGCGGGGCCAACGTCCTGACTTTC
few	14	TRBV29-1	TRBJ1-5	NA	CSVEDRGGLGPQHF	TGCAGCGTTGAAGATCGGGGGGGCCTCGGGCCCCAGCATTTT
NA	16	TRBV7-4	TRBJ1-4	NA	CASSLLGRTDNEKLFF	TGTGCCAGCAGCTTATTGGGCAGGACCGATAATGAAAAACTGTTTTTT
NA	14	TRBV9	TRBJ2-1	TRBD2	CASSGGGSGNEQFF	TGTGCCAGCTCGGGCGGGGGGTCTGGCAATGAGCAGTTCTTC
NA	15	TRBV10-3	TRBJ1-2	NA	CAISVLKQENYGYTF	TGTGCCATCAGTGTGTTGAAGCAGGAGAACTATGGCTACACCTTC
NA	15	TRBV7-6	TRBJ2-7	NA	CASSLRGDRPHEQYF	TGTGCCAGCAGCTTACGGGGGGACAGGCCCCACGAGCAGTACTTC
NA	15	TRBV5-1	TRBJ1-2	NA	CATGPISQDNYGYTF	TGCGCCACAGGGCCAATCTCACAGGATAACTATGGCTACACCTTC
NA	15	TRBV6-2/TRBV6-3	TRBJ2-7	NA	CASSYPRKRYYEQYF	TGTGCCAGCAGTTACCCTAGGAAGAGATACTACGAGCAGTACTTC
NA	17	TRBV27	TRBJ2-1	NA	CASSLNRWLSSYNEQFF	TGTGCCAGCAGTTTGAACAGGTGGCTGAGTTCCTACAATGAGCAGTTCTTC